This TCR beta chain originates from a study of T cell responses to AZD1222 COVID-19 vaccine (TCRdb year 2021). Concerning the study at large: AZD1222 recipients given second doses at about 4 weeks or at about 12 weeks were pooled, since spike-specific TCR depth and breadth were not found to differ between the two schedules. Enrollment into the trials was organized by age into subgroups of 18-55, 56-69 and 70-plus years, and those subgroups contained about 160, 30 and 59 TCR-sequenced participants, respectively. A total of 233 trial participants underwent TCR sequencing, of whom 200 to 220 received two doses of AZD1222 and some 25 received two doses of the MenACWY control vaccine.

The CDR3 regions of human TCRbeta chains were analyzed by immunosequencing. In the source study's methods: TCRs in the repertoires were compared against a reference library of SARS-CoV-2-specific TCRs that had been generated with the MIRA antigen-specificity platform. Breadth was defined as the fraction of unique TCRs that were SARS-CoV-2-associated. Depth was defined as the fraction of total T cells that were SARS-CoV-2-associated. Using the MIRA data, every spike-specific TCR was mapped to the spike region that the TCR reacted to and assigned to either a CD4 or a CD8 class. Log10-transformed breadth and depth values were compared by one-way ANOVA with Sidak's multiple comparisons tests. TCRdb took this table from immuneACCESS and kept in-frame rearrangements with V and J called. Such tables lack part of the clones; where checked against another copy, unresolved V genes explain under half of the gap, and the rest is unexplained. V, J and clone size are those of that table, while D and trimming were read from the DNA. The sample has about 110,000 clones on record, roughly nine tenths of them singletons. Jointly, the top ten make up around 1.6% of the sample.

The time point label, read with the paper, signifies: baseline before first vaccination. Vaccinee samples were obtained from the UK trials COV001 and COV002, which included a single-blind randomized controlled phase 2/3 trial of AZD1222 (ChAdOx1 nCoV-19) in healthy adults. Trial participant PBMC samples were collected at day 0 and day 28 after the second dose for TCRbeta chain sequencing. Trimming costs V 5 bases and J 1 base, and their ends lie 8 bases apart. Measured from the cysteine to the phenylalanine, the CDR3 is 13 residues long. The entry retains the CDR3 DNA only, 39 bases that are in frame from base 1. CDR1 and CDR2, per the germline V gene (reference sequence), are SEHNR and FQNEAQ. Comment on this clone: This receptor's antigen is unknown. The sample holds no much larger clone one base away, and base qualities are not on file.

Points the paper makes about the study in general: Conclusions about previously exposed vaccinees were limited because only six AZD1222 recipients were SARS-CoV-2 seropositive at baseline. Reportedly, almost half of the unique spike-specific TCRs recognized epitopes lying outside the regions that are mutated in the B.1.351 and B.1.1.7 variants. Most participants were white British and females outnumbered males, and the authors suggested that clonal diversity may have been underestimated. Because no samples from the day 14 peak response were available, repertoires could be characterized only after the peak T cell response. The 56-69-year group was small, and its depth increase did not reach significance, likely because of low power. The vaccine-associated CD4 TCRs covered the entire spike protein, and the dominant responses fell in regions 160-218 and 743-854. After two AZD1222 doses, spike-specific TCR breadth and depth were significantly higher than at day 0 and than in MenACWY recipients.

In this chain, TRBV7-9 is recombined with TRBJ1-2, with the D gene too uncertain to name. The TCR comes from an adult in good health. Sequenced material: peripheral blood, taken on day 0 of AZD1222 vaccination. The CDR3 amino acid sequence is: CASSAGNNYGYTF. The sequenced DNA: TGTGCCAGCAGCGCTGGGAATAACTATGGCTACACCTTC.